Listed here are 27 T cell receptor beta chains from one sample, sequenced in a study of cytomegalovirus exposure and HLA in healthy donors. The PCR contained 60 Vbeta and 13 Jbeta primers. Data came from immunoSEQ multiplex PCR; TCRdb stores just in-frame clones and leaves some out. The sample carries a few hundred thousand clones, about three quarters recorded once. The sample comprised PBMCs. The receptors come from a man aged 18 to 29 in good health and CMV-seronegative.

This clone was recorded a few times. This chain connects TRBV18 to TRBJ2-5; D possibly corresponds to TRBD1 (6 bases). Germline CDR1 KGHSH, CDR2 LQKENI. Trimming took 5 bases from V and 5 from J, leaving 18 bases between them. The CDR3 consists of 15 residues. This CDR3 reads CASSTYTGSEETQYF. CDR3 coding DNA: TGTGCCAGCTCAACCTATACAGGGTCGGAGGAGACCCAGTACTTC.

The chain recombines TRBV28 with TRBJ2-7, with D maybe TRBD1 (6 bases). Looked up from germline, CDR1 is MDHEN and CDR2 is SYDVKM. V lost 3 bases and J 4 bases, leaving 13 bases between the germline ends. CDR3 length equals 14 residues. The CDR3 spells CASSLQRGTYEQYF. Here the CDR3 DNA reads TGTGCCAGCAGTTTGCAAAGGGGGACGTACGAGCAGTACTTC.

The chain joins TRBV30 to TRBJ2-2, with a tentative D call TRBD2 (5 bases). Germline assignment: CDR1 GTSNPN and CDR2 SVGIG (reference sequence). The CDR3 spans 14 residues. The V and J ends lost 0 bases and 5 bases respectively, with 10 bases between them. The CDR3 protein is CAWSVKGGTGELFF. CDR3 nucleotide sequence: TGTGCCTGGAGTGTAAAAGGAGGAACCGGGGAGCTGTTTTTT.

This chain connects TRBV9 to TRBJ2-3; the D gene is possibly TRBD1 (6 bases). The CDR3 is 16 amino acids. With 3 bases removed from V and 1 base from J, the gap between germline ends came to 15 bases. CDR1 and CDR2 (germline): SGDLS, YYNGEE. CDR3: CASSAAQGEGTDTQYF. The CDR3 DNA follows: TGTGCCAGCAGCGCGGCACAGGGAGAGGGCACAGATACGCAGTATTTT.

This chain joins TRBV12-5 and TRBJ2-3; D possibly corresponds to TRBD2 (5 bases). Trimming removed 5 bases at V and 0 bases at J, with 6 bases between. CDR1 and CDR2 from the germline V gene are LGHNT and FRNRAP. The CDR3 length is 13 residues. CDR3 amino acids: CASGRTSTDTQYF. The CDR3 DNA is TGTGCTAGTGGTCGGACTAGCACAGATACGCAGTATTTT. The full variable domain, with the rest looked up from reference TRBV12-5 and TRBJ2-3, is DARVTQTPRHKVTEMGQEVTMRCQPILGHNTVFWYRQTMMQGLELLAYFRNRAPLDDSGMPKDRFSAEMPDATLATLKIQPSEPRDSAVYFCASGRTSTDTQYFGPGTRLTVL.

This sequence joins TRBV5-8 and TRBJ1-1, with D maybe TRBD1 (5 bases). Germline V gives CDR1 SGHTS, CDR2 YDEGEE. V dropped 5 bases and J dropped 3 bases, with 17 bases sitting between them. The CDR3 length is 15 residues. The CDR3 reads CASSYQTGGDTEAFF. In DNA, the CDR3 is TGTGCCAGCAGTTACCAAACCGGGGGTGACACTGAAGCTTTCTTT.

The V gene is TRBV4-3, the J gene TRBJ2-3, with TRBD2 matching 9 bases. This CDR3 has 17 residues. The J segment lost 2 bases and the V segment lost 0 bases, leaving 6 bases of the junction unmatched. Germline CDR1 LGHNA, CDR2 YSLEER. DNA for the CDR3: TGCGCCAGCAGCCAAGATGGTCCTAGCGGGGACACAGATACGCAGTATTTT. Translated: CASSQDGPSGDTDTQYF.

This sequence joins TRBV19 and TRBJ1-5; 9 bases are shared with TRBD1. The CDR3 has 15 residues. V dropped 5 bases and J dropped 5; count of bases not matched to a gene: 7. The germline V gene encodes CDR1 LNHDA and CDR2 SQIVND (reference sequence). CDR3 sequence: CASSSTGTGYQPQHF. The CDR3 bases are TGTGCCAGTAGTTCCACCGGGACAGGGTATCAGCCCCAGCATTTT.

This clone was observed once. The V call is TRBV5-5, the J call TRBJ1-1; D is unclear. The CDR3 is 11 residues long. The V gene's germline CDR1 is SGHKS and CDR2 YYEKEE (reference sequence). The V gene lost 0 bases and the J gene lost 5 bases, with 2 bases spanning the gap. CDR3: CASSLATEAFF. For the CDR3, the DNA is TGTGCCAGCAGCTTGGCGACTGAAGCTTTCTTT.

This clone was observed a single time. This chain's CDR3 is CASSPRTGSREEKLFF. Here the CDR3 DNA reads TGCGCCAGCAGCCCGAGGACAGGTTCCCGAGAGGAAAAACTGTTTTTT. This chain joins TRBV5-1 and TRBJ1-4, with TRBD1 identical over 7 bases. The V gene's germline CDR1 is SGHRS and CDR2 YFSETQ. Germline trimming cut 4 bases from V and 8 bases from J; bases unmatched to any gene: 14. This CDR3 contains 16 residues.

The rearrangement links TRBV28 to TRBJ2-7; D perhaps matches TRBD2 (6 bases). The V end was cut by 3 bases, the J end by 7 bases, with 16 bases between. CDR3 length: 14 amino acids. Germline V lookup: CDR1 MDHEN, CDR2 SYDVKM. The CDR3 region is CASSFGTPSREQYF. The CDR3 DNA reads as TGTGCCAGCAGTTTCGGGACTCCGTCTAGGGAGCAGTACTTC.

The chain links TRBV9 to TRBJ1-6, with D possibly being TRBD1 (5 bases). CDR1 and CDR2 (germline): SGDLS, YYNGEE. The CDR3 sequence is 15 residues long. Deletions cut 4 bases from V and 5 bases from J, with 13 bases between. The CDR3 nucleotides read TGTGCCAGCAGCACGCGGGGCACTGATAATTCACCCCTCCACTTT. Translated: CASSTRGTDNSPLHF.

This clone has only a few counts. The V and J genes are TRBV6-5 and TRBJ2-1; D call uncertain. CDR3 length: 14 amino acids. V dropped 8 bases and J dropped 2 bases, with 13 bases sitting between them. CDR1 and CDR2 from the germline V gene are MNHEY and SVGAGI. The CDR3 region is CASGDPGTYNEQFF. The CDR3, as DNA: TGTGCCAGCGGAGACCCGGGTACCTACAATGAGCAGTTCTTC.

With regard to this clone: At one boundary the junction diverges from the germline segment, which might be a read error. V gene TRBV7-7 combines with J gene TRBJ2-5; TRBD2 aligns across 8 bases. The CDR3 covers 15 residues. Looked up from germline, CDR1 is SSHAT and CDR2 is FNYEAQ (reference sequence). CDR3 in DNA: TGTGCTAGCAGCTTAACCGGGAGGGCCGGAGAGACCCAGTACTTC. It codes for CASSLTGRAGETQYF.

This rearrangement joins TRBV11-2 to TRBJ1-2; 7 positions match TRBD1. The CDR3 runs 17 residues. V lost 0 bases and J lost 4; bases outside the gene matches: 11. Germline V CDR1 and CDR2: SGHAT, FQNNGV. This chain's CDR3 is CASSLDGVTGVAYGYTF. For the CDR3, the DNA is TGTGCCAGCAGCTTAGACGGGGTTACAGGGGTGGCCTATGGCTACACCTTC.

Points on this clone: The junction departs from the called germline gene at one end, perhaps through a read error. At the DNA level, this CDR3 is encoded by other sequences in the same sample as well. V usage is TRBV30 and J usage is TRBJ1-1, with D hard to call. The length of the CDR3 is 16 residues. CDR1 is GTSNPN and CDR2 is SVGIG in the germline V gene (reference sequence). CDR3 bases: TGTGCCTGGACCTTAGCGAGCCCATCTATGAACACTGAGGCTTTCTTT. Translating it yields CAWTLASPSMNTEAFF.

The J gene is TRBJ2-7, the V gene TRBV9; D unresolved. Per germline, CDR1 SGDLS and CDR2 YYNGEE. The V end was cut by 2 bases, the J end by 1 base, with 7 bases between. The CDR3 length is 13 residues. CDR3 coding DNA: TGTGCCAGCAGCGTCACAGAGTCCTACGAGCAGTACTTC. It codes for CASSVTESYEQYF.

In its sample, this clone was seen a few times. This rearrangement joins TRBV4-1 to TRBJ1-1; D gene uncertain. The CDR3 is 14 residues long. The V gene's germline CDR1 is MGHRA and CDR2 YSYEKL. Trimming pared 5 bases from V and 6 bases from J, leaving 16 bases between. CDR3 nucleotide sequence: TGCGCCAGCAGCGCCCCAGAAGACGGGGCTGAAGCTTTCTTT. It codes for CASSAPEDGAEAFF.

The CDR3 is CASSFLGGEQYF. The DNA of the CDR3 is TGTGCCAGCAGCTTTCTGGGGGGCGAGCAGTACTTC. V usage is TRBV7-3 and J usage is TRBJ2-7; weak D call: TRBD2 (6 bases). Germline V gene sequence: CDR1 SGHTA, CDR2 FQGTGA. The CDR3 runs 12 residues. V lost 3 bases and J lost 6, with 9 bases in between.

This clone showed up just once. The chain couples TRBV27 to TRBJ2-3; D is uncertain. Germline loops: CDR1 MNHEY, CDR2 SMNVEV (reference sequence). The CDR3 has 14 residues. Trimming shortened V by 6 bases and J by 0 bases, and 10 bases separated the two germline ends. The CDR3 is CASSWASSTDTQYF. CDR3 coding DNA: TGTGCCAGCAGCTGGGCCTCTAGCACAGATACGCAGTATTTT.

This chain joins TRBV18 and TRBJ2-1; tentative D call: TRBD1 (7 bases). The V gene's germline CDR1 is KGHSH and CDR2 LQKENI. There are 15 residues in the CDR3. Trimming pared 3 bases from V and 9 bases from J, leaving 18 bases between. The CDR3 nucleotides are TGTGCCAGCTCACCCGAAACCCAGGGGGGTGGTGAGCAGTTCTTC. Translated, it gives CASSPETQGGGEQFF. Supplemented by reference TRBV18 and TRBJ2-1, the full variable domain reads NAGVMQNPRHLVRRRGQEARLRCSPMKGHSHVYWYRQLPEEGLKFMVYLQKENIIDESGMPKERFSAEFPKEGPSILRIQQVVRGDSAAYFCASSPETQGGGEQFFGPGTRLTVL.

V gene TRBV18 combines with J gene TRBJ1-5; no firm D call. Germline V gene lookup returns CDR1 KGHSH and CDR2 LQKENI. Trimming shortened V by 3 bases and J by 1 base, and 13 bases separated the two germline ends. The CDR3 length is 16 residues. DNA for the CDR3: TGTGCCAGCTCACCCCCGGCAGGATCCAGCAATCAGCCCCAGCATTTT. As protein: CASSPPAGSSNQPQHF.

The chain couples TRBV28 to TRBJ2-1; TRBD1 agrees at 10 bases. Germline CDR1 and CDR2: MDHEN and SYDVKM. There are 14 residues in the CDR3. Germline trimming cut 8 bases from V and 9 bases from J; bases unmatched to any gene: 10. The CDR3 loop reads CASGGTGDFIEQFF. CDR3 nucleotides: TGTGCCAGCGGAGGGACAGGGGACTTTATTGAGCAGTTCTTC.

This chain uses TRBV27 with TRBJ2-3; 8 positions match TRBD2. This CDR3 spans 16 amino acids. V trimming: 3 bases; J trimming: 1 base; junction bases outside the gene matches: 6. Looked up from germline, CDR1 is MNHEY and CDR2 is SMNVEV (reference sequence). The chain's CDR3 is CASSFLSGGRTDTQYF. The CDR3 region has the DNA TGTGCCAGCAGTTTCCTCAGCGGGGGTCGCACAGATACGCAGTATTTT.

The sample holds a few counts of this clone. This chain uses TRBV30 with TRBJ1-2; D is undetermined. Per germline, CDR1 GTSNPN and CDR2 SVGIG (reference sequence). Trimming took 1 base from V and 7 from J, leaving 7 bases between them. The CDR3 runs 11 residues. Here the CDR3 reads CAWSDISGYTF. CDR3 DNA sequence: TGTGCCTGGAGTGACATCTCTGGCTACACCTTC.

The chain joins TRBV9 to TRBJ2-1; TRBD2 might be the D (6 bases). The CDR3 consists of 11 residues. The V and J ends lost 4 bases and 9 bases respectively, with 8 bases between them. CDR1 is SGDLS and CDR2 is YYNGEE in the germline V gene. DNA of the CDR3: TGTGCCAGCAGCCCCGGGGGTGAGCAGTTCTTC. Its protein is CASSPGGEQFF.

The CDR3 bases are TGTGCCAGCAGCTTCACGGGGAGTGAGCAGTTCTTC. Translation gives CASSFTGSEQFF. The rearrangement joins TRBV5-5 to TRBJ2-1, with D perhaps TRBD2 (5 bases). This CDR3 spans 12 amino acids. Germline CDR1 is SGHKS and CDR2 is YYEKEE (reference sequence). Trimming removed 2 bases from V and 9 bases from J, with 9 bases in between.